These 6 T cell receptor beta chains share one sample of origin, sequenced in a study of T cell repertoires in cytomegalovirus infection (dated by TCRdb to 2018 to 2020). Taken with the paper, the label for treatment or condition translates to: in vitro stimulation with specific CMV peptide epitopes to enrich CMV-specific T cells. These reads were obtained on an Illumina HiSeq 1500. TCRdb reworked the public reads: Q25 trimming with fastp, MiXCR clone assembly, productive beta chains retained. Identical CDR3 proteins give one entry, which carries the most common genes and DNA. For this sample the table gives about 360,000 distinct CDR3 sequences, of which about 32% were detected only once. Of the sample, roughly 13% is held by the ten largest clones. Antigens for these TCRs are unknown. The sample in question was cultured PBMCs, obtained from culture after CMV antigen stimulation. The receptor source for this set is a human donor in good health (CMV status not recorded). Some clones in this sample may be carry-over from other donors' samples.

The chain combines TRBV28 with TRBJ1-1; TRBD1 matches 7 bases. Germline V lookup: CDR1 MDHEN, CDR2 SYDVKM. J lost 3 bases, V lost 7 bases, and 8 bases had no gene match. The CDR3 has 14 amino acids. CDR3 bases: TGTGCCAGCACTTCTACAGGGGCGGACACTGAAGCTTTCTTT. Its translation is CASTSTGADTEAFF.

This clonotype was seen more than once but under ten times. This chain uses TRBV20-1 with TRBJ2-7; no firm D call. Germline V gene data show CDR1 as DFQATT and CDR2 as SNEGSKA (reference sequence). This CDR3 spans 14 amino acids. CDR3 amino acids: CSPQFELRTYEQYF. The CDR3 DNA reads as TGCAGCCCCCAATTCGAACTCCGTACCTACGAGCAGTACTTC.

V is TRBV10-3 and J is TRBJ1-2, with TRBD1 as a possible D gene (5 bases). The V gene's germline CDR1 is ENHRY and CDR2 SYGVKD. V was cut by 2 bases and J by 2 bases, with 9 bases left in between. CDR3 length equals 14 residues. The CDR3 DNA reads TGTGCCATCAGTGAGGGGACGGAAAACTATGGCTACACCTTC. Residues: CAISEGTENYGYTF.

Details on this clonotype: Compared with germline, one end of the junction differs, possibly owing to a read error. The chain uses TRBV5-3 and TRBJ2-3; maybe TRBD2 (6 bases). TRBV5-3 counts as an open reading frame of uncertain function. This CDR3 spans 14 amino acids. The CDR3 sequence is CASSFGAGLDTQYF. DNA for the CDR3: TGTGCCAGCAGCTTCGGGGCGGGGTTGGATACGCAGTATTTT.

The table lists this clonotype with many counts. The chain combines TRBV6-6 with TRBJ2-1, with 9 bases lining up with TRBD2. The CDR3 length is 17 residues. Trimming cost V 0 bases and J 0 bases; bases outside gene matches: 3. In germline, CDR1 is MNHNY, CDR2 SVGAGI (reference sequence). CDR3 nucleotides: TGTGCCAGCAGTTACTCCAGCGGGAGGCCCTCCTACAATGAGCAGTTCTTC. This gives the protein CASSYSSGRPSYNEQFF.

The chain couples TRBV4-1 to TRBJ2-4, with unresolved D. Germline V gene lookup returns CDR1 MGHRA and CDR2 YSYEKL. The V end was cut by 4 bases, the J end by 1 base, with 14 bases between. This CDR3 has 16 residues. CDR3 sequence (DNA): TGCGCCAGCAGCCGGCCTGGGTCAGGCGCCAAAAACATTCAGTACTTC. It translates to CASSRPGSGAKNIQYF.